The rows below give T cell receptor beta chains drawn from one sample of a study of T cell repertoires in cytomegalovirus infection. Their antigen targets remain unknown. From the reads, TCRdb called clonotypes with MiXCR, one entry per CDR3 protein. Of 680,000 or so distinct CDR3 sequences in the sample, roughly 30% are singletons; the top ten hold roughly 20%. Sample: cultured PBMCs, taken from culture after CMV antigen stimulation. All receptors come from a human donor in good health (CMV status not recorded). Some clones in this sample may be carry-over from other donors' samples. Each CDR3 is given with its conserved first and last residue. A D gene is named only where the DNA matches it firmly. Rows give clone size only sometimes, using once, few, many, or a class for an expanded clone.

>NA|NA|TRBJ1-2|TRBV5-6
TGTGCCAGCAGCGGACGGAGATATTTTGGCTACACCTTC
CASSGRRYFGYTF
>NA|many|TRBJ1-5|TRBV7-2
TGTGCCAGCAGCCAGAGAAATAGCAATCAGCCCCAGCATTTT
CASSQRNSNQPQHF
>NA|NA|TRBJ2-5|TRBV29-1
TGCAGCGTTGATCCCTTGGAGACCCAGTACTTC
CSVDPLETQYF
>NA|NA|TRBJ1-4|TRBV7-9
TGTGCCAGCAGCTTATGGACCTCGAATGAAAAACTGTTTTTT
CASSLWTSNEKLFF
>NA|NA|TRBJ2-1|TRBV20-1
TGCAGTGCTAGAATGGTTGAGAATGAGCAGTTCTTC
CSARMVENEQFF
>TRBD2|NA|TRBJ2-5|TRBV20-1
TGCAGTGCCCGTTCTAGCGGGGGGCCATGGGAGACCCAGTACTTC
CSARSSGGPWETQYF
>TRBD2|many|TRBJ2-7|TRBV6-6
TGTGCCAGCAGCCAAGCGGGGAGCTCCTACGAGCAGTACTTC
CASSQAGSSYEQYF
>NA|NA|TRBJ1-1|TRBV19
TGTGCCAGTAGTATAGACCCCGAATCGGTAAGGAGGACTGAAGCTTTCTTT
CASSIDPESVRRTEAFF
>NA|NA|TRBJ1-2|TRBV12-3/TRBV12-4
TGTGCCAGCAGTTTAAACCCGGGGAGCTATGGCTACACCTTC
CASSLNPGSYGYTF
>TRBD1|few|TRBJ1-5|TRBV12-3/TRBV12-4
TGTGCCAGCAGCCCCGGGGACAGGTGGTTTAGCAATCAGCCCCAGCATTTT
CASSPGDRWFSNQPQHF
>TRBD1|many|TRBJ1-4|TRBV7-8
TGTGCCAGCAGCTTAGGGACAGGGAATGTGAGGGCCGGAAATGAAAAACTGTTTTTT
CASSLGTGNVRAGNEKLFF
>NA|NA|TRBJ1-1|TRBV12-3/TRBV12-4
TGTGCCAGCAGTTTAACGTTAGTGGCGGACACTGAAGCTTTCTTT
CASSLTLVADTEAFF
>TRBD2|many|TRBJ2-7|TRBV12-3/TRBV12-4
TGTGCCAGCAGGCTGACTAGCGGGAGGGGATTCTACGAGCAGTACTTC
CASRLTSGRGFYEQYF
>NA|many|TRBJ2-3|TRBV7-8
TGTGCCAGCAGCTTCGGCTATACGCAGTATTTT
CASSFGYTQYF
>NA|few|TRBJ2-7|TRBV12-3/TRBV12-4
TGTGCCAGCAGTTTTGGTTTAGGTGTAAAGTATGGGGTCCCCTACGAGCAGTACTTC
CASSFGLGVKYGVPYEQYF
>TRBD2|NA|TRBJ2-5|TRBV5-4
TGTGCCCTGACCGGGGGGGCTGGGAAGACCCAGTACTTC
CALTGGAGKTQYF
>TRBD2|NA|TRBJ2-1|TRBV9
TGTGCCAGCAGCGTAGGTAGCGGGAGGTCCTATGAGCAGTTCTTC
CASSVGSGRSYEQFF
>NA|NA|TRBJ2-3|TRBV29-1
TGCAGCTACCGGGGAGTCCTCGGCACAGATACGCAGTATTTT
CSYRGVLGTDTQYF
>NA|once|TRBJ2-5|TRBV20-1
TGCAGTGCTAGAGTTGGGGTTAGAGAGACCCAGTACTTC
CSARVGVRETQYF
>NA|NA|TRBJ2-1|TRBV12-3/TRBV12-4
TGTGCCAGCATCCTACAGGGAGTTGGTGAGCAGTTCTTC
CASILQGVGEQFF
>NA|NA|TRBJ2-1|TRBV6-6
TGTGCCAGCAGTTACGGGGGCTCACTCTACAATGAGCAGTTCTTC
CASSYGGSLYNEQFF
>TRBD2|many|TRBJ2-4|TRBV7-8
TGTGCCAGCAGCTTCGGCGGGAGAAGTGACATTCAGTACTTC
CASSFGGRSDIQYF
>TRBD2|few|TRBJ2-1|TRBV6-5
TGTGCCAGCAGTTACTCGGGCAGCGGGGCCTCCTACAATGAGCAGTTCTTC
CASSYSGSGASYNEQFF